A selection of T cell receptor beta chains follows, all from one sample in a study of molecular identifiers for immune sequencing clone quantification. TCRdb re-called the PCR reads through MiXCR, storing one row per CDR3 protein. The sample includes under 600,000 distinct CDR3 sequences, about a fifth of them seen just once. Specimen: naive CD8+ T cells from blood, with Jurkat cell RNA spiked in. Receptors were obtained from a human donor in good health. Some libraries in this study had Jurkat cell RNA spiked in. CDR3s include the opening cysteine and the closing phenylalanine or tryptophan. The order of the fields is clone size, V gene, J gene, D gene, CDR3 DNA, CDR3 protein. D genes are given only for firm matches. Rows may omit the clone size; those that give it use once, few, many or a size class.

few	TRBV14	TRBJ2-3	.	TGTGCCAGCAGCCAGCTCTGGAACGTGGGACCGGGGGATACGCAGTATTTT	CASSQLWNVGPGDTQYF
.	TRBV28	TRBJ1-2	TRBD1	TGTGCCAGCAGTTTACCCCCAGGGGGCGGCTATGGCTACACCTTC	CASSLPPGGGYGYTF
.	TRBV20-1	TRBJ2-3	TRBD2	TGCAGTGCTAGAGATCGTGGGGCGGGGGGACGCGACACAGATACGCAGTATTTT	CSARDRGAGGRDTDTQYF
.	TRBV19	TRBJ1-2	.	TGTGCCAGTAGTATAGACGGCTATGGCTACACCTTC	CASSIDGYGYTF
many	TRBV6-5	TRBJ2-4	.	TGTGCCAGCAGTTACTCGATGGCTTCAGTCGGAAAAAACATTCAGTACTTC	CASSYSMASVGKNIQYF
few	TRBV4-2	TRBJ2-2	.	TGTGCCACTGATCCGGGAGCCGGGGAGCTGTTTTTT	CATDPGAGELFF
.	TRBV19	TRBJ1-5	TRBD1	TGTGCCAGTAGTTTACAGGGGGCTTTGGGCAATCAGCCCCAGCATTTT	CASSLQGALGNQPQHF
.	TRBV6-5	TRBJ1-4	.	TGTGCCAGCAGTAGCTCGACAGTTAATGAAAAACTGTTTTTT	CASSSSTVNEKLFF
many	TRBV29-1	TRBJ2-3	TRBD2	TGCAGCTTCTCACGGGGACTAGCGGGAGACACAGATACGCAGTATTTT	CSFSRGLAGDTDTQYF
many	TRBV29-1	TRBJ2-3	.	TGCAGTGTGGCCCCGACAGATACGCAGTATTTT	CSVAPTDTQYF
.	TRBV14	TRBJ2-7	TRBD2	TGTGCCAGCAGCCAAGATGTAGGGGCTAGCGGGCATTACGAGCAGTACTTC	CASSQDVGASGHYEQYF
.	TRBV27	TRBJ2-1	.	TGTGCCAGCAGTTTAAACCCCGGGACACATTCCTACAATGAGCAGTTCTTC	CASSLNPGTHSYNEQFF
.	TRBV9	TRBJ1-6	.	TGTGCCAGCAGTACAAACGAGTATTCACCCCTCCACTTT	CASSTNEYSPLHF
.	TRBV3-1	TRBJ1-6	TRBD1	TGTGCCAGCAGCCACTTCACCCGGGACAGGTATAATTCACCCCTCCACTTT	CASSHFTRDRYNSPLHF
many	TRBV5-4	TRBJ1-1	.	TGTGCCAGCAGCTTTTTCGGGGGGCGGACTGAAGCTTTCTTT	CASSFFGGRTEAFF
.	TRBV21-1	TRBJ1-3	.	TGTGCCAGCAGCAAGGTGGCAGGGAGCCTCCTCTCTGGAAACACCGTATATTTT	CASSKVAGSLLSGNTVYF
.	TRBV27	TRBJ2-5	TRBD1	TGTGCCAGCAGTTTATGGACAGGGCCCCAAGAGACCCAGTACTTC	CASSLWTGPQETQYF
many	TRBV2	TRBJ1-5	.	TGTGCCAGCAGTGACCAGCGGGATCTGCCCCAGCATTTT	CASSDQRDLPQHF
.	TRBV9	TRBJ2-7	TRBD2	TGTGCCTGCAACGCAACAGCTAGCGGGAGGGCCTCCTACGAGCAGTACTTC	CACNATASGRASYEQYF
many	TRBV29-1	TRBJ2-5	.	TGCAGCGCTCCCGGGACACTACAAGAGACCCAGTACTTC	CSAPGTLQETQYF
.	TRBV6-2/TRBV6-3	TRBJ2-1	.	TGTGCCAGCAGTAAGCAGGGCTACAATGAGCAGTTCTTC	CASSKQGYNEQFF
many	TRBV13	TRBJ2-1	TRBD1	TGTGCCAGCAGCTTAGGACAGGGGAACTACAATGAGCAGTTCTTC	CASSLGQGNYNEQFF
.	TRBV2	TRBJ2-7	TRBD1	TGTGCCAGCAGTGATGGACAGGGGCCTTACGAGCAGTACTTC	CASSDGQGPYEQYF
many	TRBV7-6	TRBJ1-1	.	TGTGCCAGCAGCTCAGAAGTGGGCATGAACACTGAAGCTTTCTTT	CASSSEVGMNTEAFF
.	TRBV27	TRBJ2-5	TRBD1	TGTGCCAGCAGTAATCTGGACAGGGGAATCGAGACCCAGTGCTTC	CASSNLDRGIETQCF
few	TRBV27	TRBJ2-7	TRBD2	TGTGCCAGCAGTTTAGGAGCGGGAGCTGGGGAGCAGTACTTC	CASSLGAGAGEQYF
few	TRBV3-1	TRBJ2-4	TRBD1	TGTGCCAGCAGCCAGTCCAGGGGGCCGGCCAAAAACATTCAGTACTTC	CASSQSRGPAKNIQYF
.	TRBV27	TRBJ2-7	.	TGTGCCAGCGGTCAGTTCATGGGCTACGAGCAGTACTTC	CASGQFMGYEQYF
.	TRBV4-2	TRBJ2-3	.	TGTGCCAGCAGCGAAACAGGGTCTCCACCAGATACGCAGTATTTT	CASSETGSPPDTQYF
.	TRBV20-1	TRBJ2-7	.	TGCAGTGCTAGAGGGGGGTTTGCCTACGAGCAGTACTTC	CSARGGFAYEQYF
many	TRBV25-1	TRBJ2-7	TRBD2	TGTGCCAGCAGCTTAGCGGGGGAGTTCTCCTACGAGCAGTACTTC	CASSLAGEFSYEQYF
few	TRBV5-1	TRBJ1-5	TRBD1	TGCGCCAGCAGCTCCTGGACAGGAGGCAATCAGCCCCAGCATTTT	CASSSWTGGNQPQHF
many	TRBV4-3	TRBJ2-3	.	TGCGCCAGCAGCCAAGTGGGCCCAACAGATACGCAGTATTTT	CASSQVGPTDTQYF
.	TRBV2	TRBJ2-3	TRBD2	TGTGCCAGCAGTGAAGCAGCGAGCGGGAGTAGCCCAGATACGCAGTATTTT	CASSEAASGSSPDTQYF
.	TRBV19	TRBJ1-1	TRBD1	TGTGCCAGTAGTATATGGACAGGGAGAAACACTGAAGCTTTCTTT	CASSIWTGRNTEAFF
few	TRBV27	TRBJ1-5	.	TGTGCCAGCAGTTCCCTGGAGACACTGCTACATCAGCCCCAGCATTTT	CASSSLETLLHQPQHF
.	TRBV2	TRBJ1-1	.	TGTGCCAGCAGTGCAACAGACGGAGCGACTGGAGCTTTCTTT	CASSATDGATGAFF
.	TRBV24-1	TRBJ2-3	TRBD2	TGTGCCACCAGTGATGGACTAGCGGAGCCTTACACAGATACGCAGTATTTT	CATSDGLAEPYTDTQYF
many	TRBV14	TRBJ1-6	TRBD1	TGTGCCAGCAGCCAAAGCCACGACAGGGTGAGCTCCTATAATTCACCCCTCCACTTT	CASSQSHDRVSSYNSPLHF
many	TRBV7-2	TRBJ2-5	.	TGTGCCAGCAGCCAGGGGCCGCCAGGGAACCAAGAGACCCAGTACTTC	CASSQGPPGNQETQYF
many	TRBV7-2	TRBJ2-2	TRBD2	TGTGCCAGCAGCCCGTGGACTAGCGGGCCCGTTTTCGGGGAGCTGTTTTTT	CASSPWTSGPVFGELFF
.	TRBV7-2	TRBJ2-3	.	TGTGCCAGCAGCTTCGGCATAACGAGGGGTCCCTTCACAGATACGCAGTATTTT	CASSFGITRGPFTDTQYF
few	TRBV12-3/TRBV12-4	TRBJ1-2	TRBD1	TGTGCCAGCAGTTTCGGACAGGAGACATATGGCTACACCTTC	CASSFGQETYGYTF
.	TRBV5-3	TRBJ2-7	.	TGTGCCAGCAGCACCCAAATGCGGGGTTACGAGAAGTACTTC	CASSTQMRGYEKYF
many	TRBV5-6	TRBJ1-1	TRBD1	TGTGCCAGCAGCTTGGAGGACAGGGAGAACACTGAAGCTTTCTTT	CASSLEDRENTEAFF
many	TRBV4-3	TRBJ2-5	.	TGCGCCAGCAGCCAAGACCCCGGAGGCAGCCCAGGGACCCAGTACTTC	CASSQDPGGSPGTQYF
many	TRBV12-3/TRBV12-4	TRBJ2-5	TRBD1	TGTGCCAGCAGTCCGGGACAGGGGCTGGAGACCCAGTACTTC	CASSPGQGLETQYF
many	TRBV4-3	TRBJ2-7	.	TGCGCCAGCAGCCAAGATCTCGGAGGTGGCGAGTACTTC	CASSQDLGGGEYF
many	TRBV9	TRBJ2-3	.	TGTGCCAGCAGCAAAACCACAGGGTTCATGACACACACAGATACGCAGTATTTT	CASSKTTGFMTHTDTQYF
.	TRBV20-1	TRBJ2-3	.	TGCAGTGCTAGAGATGGGGGGGCCGGCACAGGTACGCAGTATTTT	CSARDGGAGTGTQYF
many	TRBV12-3/TRBV12-4	TRBJ2-4	TRBD2	TGTGCCAGCAGTTTCAATAGCGGGGGAGTAGCCAAAAACATTCAGTACTTC	CASSFNSGGVAKNIQYF
many	TRBV7-9	TRBJ1-4	.	TGTGCCAGCAGGGATACCACTTTTAAGATCGGGCTATCGGATGAAAAACTGTTTTTT	CASRDTTFKIGLSDEKLFF
many	TRBV2	TRBJ1-4	.	TGTGCCAGCAGTGAAATTTCCAATAATGAAAAACTGTTTTTT	CASSEISNNEKLFF
.	TRBV5-6	TRBJ1-5	.	TGTGCCAGCAGCTTGCGGGGGACCAATCAGCCCCAGCATTTT	CASSLRGTNQPQHF
many	TRBV29-1	TRBJ2-1	.	TGCAGCGTTGAGCGTTTAGTGACAGGTAGGGGGAATGAGCAGTTCTTC	CSVERLVTGRGNEQFF
many	TRBV12-3/TRBV12-4	TRBJ2-3	TRBD2	TGTGCCAGTGGGACTAGCGGGGCCCCAGATACGCAGTATTTT	CASGTSGAPDTQYF
few	TRBV7-9	TRBJ2-1	TRBD2	TGTGCCAGCAGCTTACCCAGGGCAAGCGGGGTAGACAATGAGCAGTTCTTC	CASSLPRASGVDNEQFF
many	TRBV29-1	TRBJ1-2	.	TGCAGCGTTGAAGGGACGGTAAACCTTAACTATGGCTACACCTTC	CSVEGTVNLNYGYTF
many	TRBV9	TRBJ1-6	.	TGTGCCAGCAGCCCTAGTTCGACAGGAGTTGGATCACCCCTCCACTTT	CASSPSSTGVGSPLHF
few	TRBV6-2/TRBV6-3	TRBJ2-3	TRBD1	TGTGCCAGCAGTTACTCGAGGGACAGGGGGCACACAGATACGCAGTATTTT	CASSYSRDRGHTDTQYF